The next 19 T cell receptor beta chains were all read from a single sample in a study of post-analysis software for immune sequencing data. cDNA libraries for TCR beta contained unique molecular identifiers. Each CDR3 protein is one row after TCRdb ran MiXCR on the PCR reads. Of roughly 700,000 distinct CDR3 sequences listed, approximately 30% were seen once; the top ten hold 0.5% to 0.6%. Study findings and constraints: About 5 TRBV segments, including TRBV5-6, TRBV5-1 and TRBV20-1, were more frequent in patients than controls.

Antigen specificity for these receptors is unknown. Sequenced sample: blood. These receptors all stem from a girl between 10 and 17 years old with multiple sclerosis.

This clonotype was seen only a few times. The J gene is TRBJ2-7, the V gene TRBV7-2; perhaps TRBD2 as D (7 bases). The germline V gene encodes CDR1 SGHTA and CDR2 FQGNSA. The ends were cut back, 5 bases at V and 2 bases at J, with 16 bases in the middle. CDR3 length: 15 residues. The CDR3 nucleotides read TGTGCCAGCAGCGCATATACAGGGAGGGCCTACGAGCAGTACTTC. Its protein product is CASSAYTGRAYEQYF.

This rearrangement joins TRBV7-2 to TRBJ2-3; D perhaps matches TRBD2 (7 bases). CDR3 length equals 15 residues. V was clipped by 5 bases and J by 4 bases, with 16 bases between them. Germline V lookup: CDR1 SGHTA, CDR2 FQGNSA. CDR3 sequence: CASSPGGGVSDTQYF. As DNA, the CDR3 is TGTGCCAGCAGCCCGGGGGGCGGGGTCTCAGATACGCAGTATTTT.

Only one count was recorded for this clonotype. V is TRBV7-2 and J is TRBJ2-1; D is perhaps TRBD1 (6 bases). CDR1 is SGHTA and CDR2 is FQGNSA in the germline V gene. V lost 3 bases and J 8 bases, leaving 11 bases between the germline ends. The CDR3 length is 13 residues. The CDR3 nucleotides read TGTGCCAGCAGCTTCTACAGGGACCATGAGCAGTTCTTC. This translates into CASSFYRDHEQFF.

This clonotype has a count of ten or more. The gene calls are TRBV20-1 and TRBJ2-7; D unresolved. There are 12 residues in the CDR3. CDR1 and CDR2 from the germline V gene are DFQATT and SNEGSKA (reference sequence). V lost 2 bases, J lost 3 bases, and 8 bases lay in between. The CDR3 sequence is CSARFLDYEQYF. The CDR3 DNA follows: TGCAGTGCTAGATTCTTGGACTACGAGCAGTACTTC.

This clonotype has a handful of counts. This chain uses TRBV6-2 or TRBV6-3 with TRBJ2-3, with TRBD2 identical over 7 bases. V lost 2 bases, J lost 7 bases, and 12 bases stayed unmatched. Germline V CDR1 and CDR2: MNHEY, SVGEGT. This CDR3 has 16 amino acids. The CDR3 DNA is TGTGCCAGCAGTTACCCCCGGACGGCGGGAGTGAATACGCAGTATTTT. Its protein product is CASSYPRTAGVNTQYF.

The chain recombines TRBV20-1 with TRBJ2-1; D is undetermined. V was cut by 3 bases and J by 8 bases, with 20 bases left in between. In germline, CDR1 is DFQATT, CDR2 SNEGSKA (reference sequence). This CDR3 is built from 15 residues. Here the CDR3 DNA reads TGCAGTGCTAGTGTGGGTTTTAGTGGCATCGATGAGCAGTTCTTC. It encodes CSASVGFSGIDEQFF.

This clonotype was seen a few times. The chain uses TRBV20-1 and TRBJ1-1; D may be TRBD1 (5 bases). Germline lookup yields CDR1 DFQATT and CDR2 SNEGSKA (reference sequence). CDR3 length: 13 residues. CDR3 residues: CRCPGPGNTEAFF. In DNA form, the CDR3 reads TGCAGATGTCCGGGGCCGGGGAACACTGAAGCTTTCTTT.

There are a few counts of this clonotype. The genes are TRBV5-1 and TRBJ2-7; a weak D match, TRBD1 (6 bases). Germline V lookup: CDR1 SGHRS, CDR2 YFSETQ. CDR3 length equals 14 residues. V was shortened by 4 bases and J by 0 bases, with 11 bases between the two germline ends. The CDR3 DNA is TGCGCCAGCAGCATAGGGACATCCTCCTACGAGCAGTACTTC. Translated, it gives CASSIGTSSYEQYF.

This clonotype was counted a single time. The genes are TRBV20-1 and TRBJ2-1; perhaps TRBD2 as D (5 bases). Germline CDR1 DFQATT, CDR2 SNEGSKA (reference sequence). V lost 3 bases, J lost 7 bases, and 25 bases lay in between. The CDR3 contains 17 residues. The CDR3 DNA reads as TGCAGTGCTAGCGACCCCCGGGCTAGCAGAGTCGGGAATGAGCAGTTCTTC. This sequence encodes CSASDPRASRVGNEQFF.

V is TRBV5-6 and J is TRBJ1-4, with D perhaps matching TRBD1 (6 bases). The CDR3 consists of 14 residues. V gave up 4 bases and J gave up 4 bases, with 11 bases separating them. In germline, CDR1 is SGHDT, CDR2 YYEEEE. This CDR3 reads CASSLQGFNEKLFF. The CDR3 nucleotides are TGTGCCAGCAGCCTACAGGGTTTTAATGAAAAACTGTTTTTT.

This clonotype was seen more than once but under ten times. This chain uses TRBV27 with TRBJ2-7; D might be TRBD2 (6 bases). CDR3 size: 13 residues. Looked up from germline, CDR1 is MNHEY and CDR2 is SMNVEV (reference sequence). With 3 bases removed from V and 7 bases from J, the gap between germline ends came to 13 bases. The CDR3 nucleotides are TGTGCCAGCAGTTTCGCAAGCAGCGGGGAGCAGTACTTC. Its protein is CASSFASSGEQYF.

This clonotype was seen a handful of times. The chain uses TRBV6-5 and TRBJ2-3, with D possibly being TRBD2 (6 bases). Germline values: CDR1 MNHEY, CDR2 SVGAGI. Between the trimmed V and J ends, which lost 5 bases and 4 bases, there was a span of 16 bases. This CDR3 region has 15 residues. The CDR3 DNA reads TGTGCCAGCAGTCAGCCGGGACTGCCGGCAGATACGCAGTATTTT. Amino acid sequence: CASSQPGLPADTQYF.

The chain employs TRBV28 and TRBJ2-5; 9 positions match TRBD2. J lost 11 bases, V lost 6 bases, and 19 bases had no gene match. From germline, CDR1 is MDHEN and CDR2 SYDVKM. The CDR3 covers 16 residues. CDR3 coding DNA: TGTGCCAGCAGGCCCGGCGGGACTAGCTACTACAATGAGCAGTACTTC. Its protein is CASRPGGTSYYNEQYF.

The chain combines TRBV6-1 with TRBJ2-1; D is possibly TRBD1 or TRBD2 (5 bases each). The CDR3 loop spans 16 amino acids. Germline lookup yields CDR1 MNHNS and CDR2 SASEGT. V was cut by 3 bases and J by 8 bases, with 20 bases left in between. In nucleotides, the CDR3 is TGTGCCAGCAGTGACCAGCCGGGACCCGCCTCACATGAGCAGTTCTTC. Its protein product is CASSDQPGPASHEQFF.

This clonotype was counted between two and nine times. This chain connects TRBV29-1 to TRBJ1-6; perhaps TRBD1 as D (5 bases). Trimming cost V 5 bases and J 10 bases, with 9 bases left between them. From germline, CDR1 is SQVTM and CDR2 ANQGSEA. The CDR3 contains 11 residues. CDR3 coding DNA: TGCAGCGTTCGAGGGGTGTCACCCCTCCACTTT. It specifies CSVRGVSPLHF. Full variable domain (outside the CDR3, taken from reference TRBV29-1 and TRBJ1-6): SAVISQKPSRDICQRGTSLTIQCQVDSQVTMMFWYRQQPGQSLTLIATANQGSEATYESGFVIDKFPISRPNLTFSTLTVSNMSPEDSSIYLCSVRGVSPLHFGNGTRLTVT.

To note about this clonotype: Its ends do not fully match the called genes, so a read error is possible. The chain recombines TRBV6-5 with TRBJ1-4, with a tentative D call TRBD1 (6 bases). CDR3 length equals 15 residues. Germline V lookup: CDR1 MNHEY, CDR2 SVGAGI. For the CDR3, the DNA is TGTGCCAGCAGTTCGGGGGCCCTCCGGAATGAAAAACCGTTTTTT. Translated, it gives CASSSGALRNEKPFF.

This clonotype has a single count. The chain combines TRBV20-1 with TRBJ2-5, with D hard to call. Trimming left V 6 bases short and J 1 base short, with 15 bases between. Germline loops: CDR1 DFQATT, CDR2 SNEGSKA (reference sequence). The CDR3 covers 14 residues. The CDR3: CSATKPSGQETQYF. The CDR3 coding sequence is TGCAGTGCGACAAAACCGTCTGGCCAAGAGACCCAGTACTTC.

A few counts support this clonotype. The V call is TRBV4-1, the J call TRBJ2-3; 8 positions agree with TRBD2. The germline V gene encodes CDR1 MGHRA and CDR2 YSYEKL. The V and J ends lost 4 bases and 0 bases, in that order; junction bases with no gene match: 15. CDR3 size: 19 residues. The CDR3: CASSRPTIIAGQSTDTQYF. CDR3 DNA: TGCGCCAGCAGCCGACCCACCATAATAGCGGGACAAAGCACAGATACGCAGTATTTT.

The chain couples TRBV6-6 to TRBJ2-2; D possibly corresponds to TRBD1 (6 bases). From germline, CDR1 is MNHNY and CDR2 SVGAGI (reference sequence). V was pared by 7 bases and J by 6 bases, with 15 bases between. The CDR3 contains 14 residues. CDR3 loop: CASKAGVGAGELFF. The CDR3 DNA reads as TGTGCCAGCAAGGCAGGGGTTGGGGCCGGGGAGCTGTTTTTT.